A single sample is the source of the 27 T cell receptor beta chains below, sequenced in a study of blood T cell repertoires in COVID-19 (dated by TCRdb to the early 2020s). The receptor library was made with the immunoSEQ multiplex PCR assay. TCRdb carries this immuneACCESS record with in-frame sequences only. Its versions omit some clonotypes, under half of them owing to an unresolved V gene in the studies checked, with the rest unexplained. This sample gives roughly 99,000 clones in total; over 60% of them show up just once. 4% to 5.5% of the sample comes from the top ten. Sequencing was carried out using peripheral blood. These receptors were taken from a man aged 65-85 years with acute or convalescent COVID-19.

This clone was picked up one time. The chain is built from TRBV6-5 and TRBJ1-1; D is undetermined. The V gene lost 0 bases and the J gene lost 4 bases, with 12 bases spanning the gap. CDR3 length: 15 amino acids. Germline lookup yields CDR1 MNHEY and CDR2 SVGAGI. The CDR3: CASSYSSNLATEAFF. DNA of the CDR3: TGTGCCAGCAGTTACTCGAGTAATCTCGCCACTGAAGCTTTCTTT.

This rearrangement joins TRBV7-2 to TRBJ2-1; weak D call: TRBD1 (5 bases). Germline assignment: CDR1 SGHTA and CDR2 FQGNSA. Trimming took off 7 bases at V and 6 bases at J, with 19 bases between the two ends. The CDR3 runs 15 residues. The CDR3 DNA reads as TGTGCCAGCACCCAAGGGCAGGGAATGGCCAATGAGCAGTTCTTC. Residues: CASTQGQGMANEQFF.

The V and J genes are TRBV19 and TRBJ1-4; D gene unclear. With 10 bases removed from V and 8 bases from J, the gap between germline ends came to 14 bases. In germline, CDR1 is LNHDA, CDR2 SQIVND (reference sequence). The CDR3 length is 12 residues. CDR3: CATRPGGEKLFF. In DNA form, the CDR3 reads TGTGCCACCCGACCGGGCGGGGAAAAACTGTTTTTT. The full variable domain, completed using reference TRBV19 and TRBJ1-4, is DGGITQSPKYLFRKEGQNVTLSCEQNLNHDAMYWYRQDPGQGLRLIYYSQIVNDFQKGDIAEGYSVSREKKESFPLTVTSAQKNPTAFYLCATRPGGEKLFFGSGTQLSVL.

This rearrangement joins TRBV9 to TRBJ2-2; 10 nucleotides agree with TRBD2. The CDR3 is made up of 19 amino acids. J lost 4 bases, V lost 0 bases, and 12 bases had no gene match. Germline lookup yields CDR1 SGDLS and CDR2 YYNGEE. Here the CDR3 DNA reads TGTGCCAGCAGCGTAGCTACGGGGGGAAGACTAGCGGGCACCGGGGAGCTGTTTTTT. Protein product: CASSVATGGRLAGTGELFF.

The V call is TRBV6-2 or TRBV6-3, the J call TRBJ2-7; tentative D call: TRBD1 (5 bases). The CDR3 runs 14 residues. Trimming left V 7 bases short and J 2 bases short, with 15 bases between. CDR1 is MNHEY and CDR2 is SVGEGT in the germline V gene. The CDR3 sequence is CASTPNRPPYEQYF. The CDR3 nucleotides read TGTGCCAGCACCCCCAACAGGCCACCCTACGAGCAGTACTTC.

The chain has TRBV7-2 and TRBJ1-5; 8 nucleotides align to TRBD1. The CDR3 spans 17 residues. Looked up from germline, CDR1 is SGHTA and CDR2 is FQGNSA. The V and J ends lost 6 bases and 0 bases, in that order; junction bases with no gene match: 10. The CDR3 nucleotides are TGTGCCAGCAGGTCAGGGGGGACAGGACCTAGCAATCAGCCCCAGCATTTT. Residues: CASRSGGTGPSNQPQHF.

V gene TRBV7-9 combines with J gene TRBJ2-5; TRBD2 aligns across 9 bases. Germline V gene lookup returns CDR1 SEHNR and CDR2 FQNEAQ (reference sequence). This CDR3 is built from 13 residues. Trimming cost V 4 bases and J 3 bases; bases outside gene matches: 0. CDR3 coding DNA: TGTGCCAGCAGCTCTAGCGGGGAAGAGACCCAGTACTTC. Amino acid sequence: CASSSSGEETQYF.

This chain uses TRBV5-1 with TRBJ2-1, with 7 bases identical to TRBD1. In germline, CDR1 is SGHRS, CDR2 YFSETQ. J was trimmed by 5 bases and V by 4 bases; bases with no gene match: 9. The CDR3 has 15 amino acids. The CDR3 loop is CASSLRGPKDNEQFF. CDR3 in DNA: TGCGCCAGCAGCCTGAGGGGGCCCAAGGACAATGAGCAGTTCTTC.

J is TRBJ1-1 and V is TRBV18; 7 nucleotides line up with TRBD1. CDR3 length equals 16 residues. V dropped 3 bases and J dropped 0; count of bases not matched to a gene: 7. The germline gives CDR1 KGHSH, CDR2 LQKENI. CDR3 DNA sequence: TGTGCCAGCTCACCCAAACAGGGGCTAATGAACACTGAAGCTTTCTTT. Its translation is CASSPKQGLMNTEAFF.

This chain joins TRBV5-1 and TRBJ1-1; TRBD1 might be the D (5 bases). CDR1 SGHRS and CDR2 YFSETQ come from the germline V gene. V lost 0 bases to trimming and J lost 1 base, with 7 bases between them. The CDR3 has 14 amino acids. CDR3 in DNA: TGCGCCAGCAGCTTGGACAGGTCGAACACTGAAGCTTTCTTT. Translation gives CASSLDRSNTEAFF. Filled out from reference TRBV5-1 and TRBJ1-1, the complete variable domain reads KAGVTQTPRYLIKTRGQQVTLSCSPISGHRSVSWYQQTPGQGLQFLFEYFSETQRNKGNFPGRFSGRQFSNSRSEMNVSTLELGDSALYLCASSLDRSNTEAFFGQGTRLTVV.

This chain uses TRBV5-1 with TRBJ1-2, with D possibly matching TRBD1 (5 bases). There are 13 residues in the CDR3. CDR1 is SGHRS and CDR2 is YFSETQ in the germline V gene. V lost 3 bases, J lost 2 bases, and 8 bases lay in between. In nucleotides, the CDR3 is TGCGCCAGCAGCTCCACAGGAAACTATGGCTACACCTTC. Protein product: CASSSTGNYGYTF.

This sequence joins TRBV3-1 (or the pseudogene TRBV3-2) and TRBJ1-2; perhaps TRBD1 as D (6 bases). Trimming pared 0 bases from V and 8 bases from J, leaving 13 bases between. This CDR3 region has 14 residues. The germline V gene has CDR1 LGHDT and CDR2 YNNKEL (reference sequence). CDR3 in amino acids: CASSQDLRGAGYTF. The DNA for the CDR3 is TGTGCCAGCAGCCAAGATCTCAGGGGTGCAGGCTACACCTTC.

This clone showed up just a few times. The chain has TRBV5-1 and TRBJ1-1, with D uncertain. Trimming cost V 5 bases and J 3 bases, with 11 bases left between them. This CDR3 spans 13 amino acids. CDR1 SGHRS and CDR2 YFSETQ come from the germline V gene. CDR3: CASRRDTDTEAFF. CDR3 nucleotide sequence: TGCGCCAGCAGGCGCGACACGGACACTGAAGCTTTCTTT.

DNA for the CDR3: TGTGCCAGCAGCCAACCAGGTAATCAGCCCCAGCATTTT. It codes for CASSQPGNQPQHF. J is TRBJ1-5 and V is TRBV3-1 (or the pseudogene TRBV3-2), with D unresolved. V shed 2 bases and J shed 4 bases, with 6 bases lying between them. Germline V lookup: CDR1 LGHDT, CDR2 YNNKEL (reference sequence). CDR3 size: 13 residues.

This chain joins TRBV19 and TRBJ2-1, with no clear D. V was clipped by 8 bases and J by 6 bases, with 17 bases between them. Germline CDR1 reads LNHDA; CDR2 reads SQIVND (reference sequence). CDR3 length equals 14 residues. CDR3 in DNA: TGTGCCAGTTTATCAACCGACAACATCAATGAGCAGTTCTTC. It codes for CASLSTDNINEQFF.

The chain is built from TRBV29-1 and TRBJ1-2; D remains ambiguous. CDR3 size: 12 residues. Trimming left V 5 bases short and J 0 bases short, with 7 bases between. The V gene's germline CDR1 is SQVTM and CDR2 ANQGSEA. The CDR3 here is CSVSGTNYGYTF. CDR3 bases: TGCAGCGTTTCCGGGACTAACTATGGCTACACCTTC. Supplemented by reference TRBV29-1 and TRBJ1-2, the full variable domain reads SAVISQKPSRDICQRGTSLTIQCQVDSQVTMMFWYRQQPGQSLTLIATANQGSEATYESGFVIDKFPISRPNLTFSTLTVSNMSPEDSSIYLCSVSGTNYGYTFGSGTRLTVV.

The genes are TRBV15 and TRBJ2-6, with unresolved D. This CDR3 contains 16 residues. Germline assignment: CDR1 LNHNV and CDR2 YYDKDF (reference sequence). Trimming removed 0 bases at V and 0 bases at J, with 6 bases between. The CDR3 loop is CATSRDRGSGANVLTF. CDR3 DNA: TGTGCCACCAGCAGAGATCGAGGCTCTGGGGCCAACGTCCTGACTTTC. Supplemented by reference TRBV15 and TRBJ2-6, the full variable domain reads DAMVIQNPRYQVTQFGKPVTLSCSQTLNHNVMYWYQQKSSQAPKLLFHYYDKDFNNEADTPDNFQSRRPNTSFCFLDIRSPGLGDTAMYLCATSRDRGSGANVLTFGAGSRLTVL.

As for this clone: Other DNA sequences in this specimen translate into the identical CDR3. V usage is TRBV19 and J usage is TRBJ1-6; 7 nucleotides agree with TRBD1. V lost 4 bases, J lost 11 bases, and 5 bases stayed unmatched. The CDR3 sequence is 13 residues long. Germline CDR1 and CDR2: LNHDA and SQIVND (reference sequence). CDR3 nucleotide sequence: TGTGCCAGTAGTACGGGTGGACAGGCACCCCTCCACTTT. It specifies CASSTGGQAPLHF.

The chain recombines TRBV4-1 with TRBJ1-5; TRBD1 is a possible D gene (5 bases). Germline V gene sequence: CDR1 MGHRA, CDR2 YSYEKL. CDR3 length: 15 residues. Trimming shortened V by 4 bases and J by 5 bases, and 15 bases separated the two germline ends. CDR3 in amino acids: CASSPEPGRDQPQHF. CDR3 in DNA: TGCGCCAGCAGCCCTGAACCAGGGAGGGATCAGCCCCAGCATTTT.

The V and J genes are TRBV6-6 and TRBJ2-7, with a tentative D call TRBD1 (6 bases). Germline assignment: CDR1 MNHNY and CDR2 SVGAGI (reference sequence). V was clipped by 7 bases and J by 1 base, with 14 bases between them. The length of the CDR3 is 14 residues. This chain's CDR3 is CASTQGSFSYEQYF. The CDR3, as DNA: TGTGCCAGCACCCAGGGGAGTTTTTCCTACGAGCAGTACTTC.

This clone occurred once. CDR3 in DNA: TGTGCCAGCAGCCAAGATACGGCAGGGGGCGGCACCGGGGAGCTGTTTTTT. This gives the protein CASSQDTAGGGTGELFF. V usage is TRBV3-1 (or the pseudogene TRBV3-2) and J usage is TRBJ2-2; the match to TRBD1 covers 8 bases. The ends lost 0 bases at V and 4 bases at J; junction bases unmatched: 7. The CDR3 covers 17 residues. CDR1 is LGHDT and CDR2 is YNNKEL in the germline V gene (reference sequence).

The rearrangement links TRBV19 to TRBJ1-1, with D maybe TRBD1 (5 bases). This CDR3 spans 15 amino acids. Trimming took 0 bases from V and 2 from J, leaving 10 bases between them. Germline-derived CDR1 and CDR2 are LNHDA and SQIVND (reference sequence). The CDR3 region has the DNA TGTGCCAGTAGTATAGAGGGGGGGAGAAACACTGAAGCTTTCTTT. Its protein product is CASSIEGGRNTEAFF.

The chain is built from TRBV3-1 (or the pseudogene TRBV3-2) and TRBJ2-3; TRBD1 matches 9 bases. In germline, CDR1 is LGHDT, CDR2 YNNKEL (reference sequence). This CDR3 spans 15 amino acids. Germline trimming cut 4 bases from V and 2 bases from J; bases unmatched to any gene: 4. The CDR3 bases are TGTGCCAGCAGCCGGACAGGGGCCGACACAGATACGCAGTATTTT. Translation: CASSRTGADTDTQYF.

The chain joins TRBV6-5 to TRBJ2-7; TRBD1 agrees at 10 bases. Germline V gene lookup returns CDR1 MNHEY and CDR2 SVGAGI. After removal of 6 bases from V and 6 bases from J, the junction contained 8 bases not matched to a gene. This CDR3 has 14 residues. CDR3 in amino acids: CASSMTGGLGEQYF. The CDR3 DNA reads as TGTGCCAGCAGCATGACAGGGGGCCTCGGCGAGCAGTACTTC.

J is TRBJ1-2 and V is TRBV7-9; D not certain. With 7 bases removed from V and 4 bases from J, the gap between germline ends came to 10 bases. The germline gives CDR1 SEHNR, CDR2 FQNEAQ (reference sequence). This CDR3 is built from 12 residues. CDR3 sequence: CASTAGFYGYTF. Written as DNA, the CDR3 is TGTGCCAGCACCGCGGGGTTCTATGGCTACACCTTC.

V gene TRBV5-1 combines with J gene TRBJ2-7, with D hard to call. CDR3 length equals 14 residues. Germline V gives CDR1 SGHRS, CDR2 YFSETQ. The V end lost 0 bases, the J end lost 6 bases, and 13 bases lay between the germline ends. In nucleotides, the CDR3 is TGCGCCAGCAGCTTGGGTGGGCAAAAAGGCGAGCAGTACTTC. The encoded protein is CASSLGGQKGEQYF.

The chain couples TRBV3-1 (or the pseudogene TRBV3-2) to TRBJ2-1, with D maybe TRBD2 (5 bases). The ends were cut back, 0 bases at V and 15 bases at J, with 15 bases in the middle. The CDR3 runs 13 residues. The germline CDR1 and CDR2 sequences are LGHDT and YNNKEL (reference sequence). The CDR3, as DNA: TGTGCCAGCAGCCAAGAGACTGGACTCCCTTGGTTCTTC. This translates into CASSQETGLPWFF.